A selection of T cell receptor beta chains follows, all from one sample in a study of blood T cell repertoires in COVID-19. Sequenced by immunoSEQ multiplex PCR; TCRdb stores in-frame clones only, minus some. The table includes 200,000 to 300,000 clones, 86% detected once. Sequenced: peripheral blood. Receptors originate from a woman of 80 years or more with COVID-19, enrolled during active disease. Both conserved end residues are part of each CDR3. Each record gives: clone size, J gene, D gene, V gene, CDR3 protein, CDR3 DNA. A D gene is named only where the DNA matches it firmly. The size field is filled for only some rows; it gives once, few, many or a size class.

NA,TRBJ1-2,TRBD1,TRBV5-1,CASSPGQGLNYGYTF,TGCGCCAGCAGCCCTGGACAGGGGCTTAACTATGGCTACACCTTC
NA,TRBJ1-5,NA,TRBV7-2,CASSFSGFDQPQHF,TGTGCCAGCAGCTTTTCAGGATTTGATCAGCCCCAGCATTTT
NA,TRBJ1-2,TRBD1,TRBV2,CASRADRGESYGYTF,TGTGCCAGCAGGGCGGACAGGGGAGAGTCCTATGGCTACACCTTC
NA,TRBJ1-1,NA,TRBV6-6,CASVGQPGNTEAFF,TGTGCCAGCGTAGGTCAGCCAGGGAACACTGAAGCTTTCTTT
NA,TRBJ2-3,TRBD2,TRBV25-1,CASTQGASGGTDTQYF,TGTGCCAGCACCCAGGGGGCTAGCGGGGGGACAGATACGCAGTATTTT
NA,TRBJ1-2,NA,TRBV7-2,CASSLDSLNYGYTF,TGTGCCAGCAGCTTAGACAGCCTTAACTATGGCTACACCTTC
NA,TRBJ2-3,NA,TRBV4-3,CASSQDGSGDTDTQYF,TGCGCCAGCAGCCAAGACGGGTCGGGGGACACAGATACGCAGTATTTT
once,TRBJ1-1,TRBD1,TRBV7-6,CASSLPAGGYTEAFF,TGTGCCAGCAGCTTACCCGCAGGGGGGTACACTGAAGCTTTCTTT
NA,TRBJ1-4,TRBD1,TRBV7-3,CASISSSGQNNEKLFF,TGTGCCAGCATCTCCTCATCGGGACAGAATAATGAAAAACTGTTTTTT
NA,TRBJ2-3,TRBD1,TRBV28,CASTARGQGTDTQYF,TGTGCCAGCACCGCACGGGGACAGGGGACAGATACGCAGTATTTT
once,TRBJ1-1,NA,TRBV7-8,CASSPFWGVNTEAFF,TGTGCCAGCAGCCCCTTTTGGGGGGTAAACACTGAAGCTTTCTTT
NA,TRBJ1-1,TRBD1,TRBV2,CASSPSDGTGIRTFF,TGTGCCAGCAGTCCCTCCGATGGGACAGGGATAAGGACTTTCTTT
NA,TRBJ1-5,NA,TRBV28,CASSLGVQPQHF,TGTGCCAGCAGTTTGGGAGTTCAGCCCCAGCATTTT
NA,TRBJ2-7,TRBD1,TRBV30,CAWSGGQGLSYEQYF,TGTGCCTGGAGTGGGGGACAGGGACTCTCCTACGAGCAGTACTTC
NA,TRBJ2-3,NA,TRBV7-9,CASSLSAADTQYF,TGTGCCAGCAGCTTAAGTGCGGCAGATACGCAGTATTTT
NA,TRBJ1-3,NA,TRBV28,CASSRGRLQGNTIYF,TGTGCCAGCAGCCGAGGGCGACTCCAGGGAAACACCATATATTTT
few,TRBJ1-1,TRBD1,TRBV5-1,CASSLRGGLSTEAFF,TGCGCCAGCAGCTTGCGAGGGGGCCTGAGCACTGAAGCTTTCTTT
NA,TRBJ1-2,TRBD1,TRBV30,CAWSAGTGSTNYGYTF,TGTGCCTGGAGTGCCGGGACAGGGTCGACTAACTATGGCTACACCTTC
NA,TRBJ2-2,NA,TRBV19,CASSSSFGELFF,TGTGCCAGTAGTTCTAGCTTTGGGGAGCTGTTTTTT
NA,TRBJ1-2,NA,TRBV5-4,CASSPQGNYGYTF,TGTGCCAGCAGCCCTCAGGGGAACTATGGCTACACCTTC
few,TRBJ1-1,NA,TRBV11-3,CASSLGYSGRGTEAFF,TGTGCCAGCAGCTTAGGTTACAGCGGTCGGGGCACTGAAGCTTTCTTT
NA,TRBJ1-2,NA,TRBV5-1,CASSPTAAVRVEGYTF,TGCGCCAGCAGCCCGACCGCGGCCGTCCGGGTAGAAGGCTACACCTTC
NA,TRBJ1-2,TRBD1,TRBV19,CASTAPGQGHYGYTF,TGTGCCAGTACGGCCCCCGGACAGGGACACTATGGCTACACCTTC
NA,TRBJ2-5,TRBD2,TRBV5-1,CASSLLAGGGETQYF,TGCGCCAGCAGCTTACTAGCGGGGGGCGGGGAGACCCAGTACTTC
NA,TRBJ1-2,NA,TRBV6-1,CASSEGFVANYGYTF,TGTGCCAGCAGTGAAGGGTTCGTAGCTAACTATGGCTACACCTTC
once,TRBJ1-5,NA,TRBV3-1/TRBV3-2,CASSQDADQPQHF,TGTGCCAGCAGCCAAGATGCGGATCAGCCCCAGCATTTT
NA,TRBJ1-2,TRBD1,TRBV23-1,CARKRTGEYYGYTF,TGCGCCAGAAAGAGGACAGGGGAATACTATGGCTACACCTTC
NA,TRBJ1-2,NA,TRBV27,CASSLAGHGPYGYTF,TGTGCCAGCAGTTTAGCTGGGCACGGTCCCTATGGCTACACCTTC
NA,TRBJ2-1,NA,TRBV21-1,CASSSGTSGGYYNEQFF,TGTGCCAGCAGCAGTGGGACTAGCGGGGGGTATTACAATGAGCAGTTCTTC
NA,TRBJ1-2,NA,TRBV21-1,CASSDHRVGGYTF,TGTGCCAGCAGCGACCACAGGGTGGGTGGCTACACCTTC
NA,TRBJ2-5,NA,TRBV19,CASSAGRFEETQYF,TGTGCCAGTAGTGCAGGGAGGTTCGAAGAGACCCAGTACTTC
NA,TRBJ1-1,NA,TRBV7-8,CASSSAGVTEAFF,TGTGCCAGCAGCTCGGCAGGGGTTACTGAAGCTTTCTTT
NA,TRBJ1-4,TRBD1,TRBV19,CASSTSGTGWKLFF,TGTGCCAGTAGTACCTCCGGGACAGGGTGGAAACTGTTTTTT
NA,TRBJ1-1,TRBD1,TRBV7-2,CASSTPGTASEAFF,TGTGCCAGCAGTACCCCCGGGACAGCCTCAGAAGCTTTCTTT
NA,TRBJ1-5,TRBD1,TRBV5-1,CASSLSGTGQQPQHF,TGCGCCAGCAGCTTGTCGGGGACAGGGCAACAGCCCCAGCATTTT
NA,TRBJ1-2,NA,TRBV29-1,CSVEAGEHYGYTF,TGCAGCGTTGAGGCGGGGGAGCACTATGGCTACACCTTC
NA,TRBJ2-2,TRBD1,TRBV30,CAWAPDRVGAGELFF,TGTGCCTGGGCGCCCGACAGGGTAGGCGCCGGGGAGCTGTTTTTT
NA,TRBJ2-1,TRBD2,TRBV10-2,CASSVLGLAAYNEQFF,TGCGCCAGCAGTGTCCTGGGACTAGCGGCCTACAATGAGCAGTTCTTC
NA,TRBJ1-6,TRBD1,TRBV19,CASSVTGVLGNSPLHF,TGTGCCAGTAGCGTTACAGGGGTTCTAGGGAATTCACCCCTCCACTTT
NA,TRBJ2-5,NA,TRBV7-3,CASSLNPRETQYF,TGTGCCAGCAGCTTAAATCCCCGGGAGACCCAGTACTTC
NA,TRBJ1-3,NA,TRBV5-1,CASSLAGSLGNTIYF,TGCGCCAGCAGCTTGGCCGGGTCCCTCGGAAACACCATATATTTT
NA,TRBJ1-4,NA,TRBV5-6,CASSLGQPLEKLFF,TGTGCCAGCAGCTTGGGACAACCTTTAGAAAAACTGTTTTTT
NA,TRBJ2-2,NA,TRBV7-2,CASSFLSTGELFF,TGTGCCAGCAGCTTTTTGAGCACCGGGGAGCTGTTTTTT
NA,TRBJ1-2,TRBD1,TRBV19,CASSSPGQGPYGYTF,TGTGCCAGTAGTAGCCCGGGACAGGGGCCCTATGGCTACACCTTC
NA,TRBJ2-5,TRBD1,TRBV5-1,CASSRSGTEETQYF,TGCGCCAGCAGCCGAAGTGGGACAGAAGAGACCCAGTACTTC
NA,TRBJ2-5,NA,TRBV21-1,CASSKKPTGDQETQYF,TGTGCCAGCAGCAAAAAGCCGACAGGGGACCAAGAGACCCAGTACTTC
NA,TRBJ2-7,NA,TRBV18,CASSPPGHYEQYF,TGTGCCAGCTCACCACCGGGCCACTACGAGCAGTACTTC
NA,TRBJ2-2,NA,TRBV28,CASSLGGRGGSGELFF,TGTGCCAGCAGTTTAGGCGGAAGGGGCGGTTCGGGGGAGCTGTTTTTT
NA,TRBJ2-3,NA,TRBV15,CATSSARDWRTDTQYF,TGTGCCACCAGCAGTGCCCGGGACTGGCGAACAGATACGCAGTATTTT
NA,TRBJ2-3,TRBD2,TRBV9,CASSVGSGGGTDTQYF,TGTGCCAGCAGCGTCGGCAGCGGGGGGGGCACAGATACGCAGTATTTT
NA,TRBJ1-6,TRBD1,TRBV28,CASRSGTGVSPLHF,TGTGCCAGCAGATCCGGGACAGGGGTCTCACCCCTCCACTTT
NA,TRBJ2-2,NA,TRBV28,CASSPTGLGTGELFF,TGTGCCAGCAGTCCGACCGGGTTAGGCACCGGGGAGCTGTTTTTT